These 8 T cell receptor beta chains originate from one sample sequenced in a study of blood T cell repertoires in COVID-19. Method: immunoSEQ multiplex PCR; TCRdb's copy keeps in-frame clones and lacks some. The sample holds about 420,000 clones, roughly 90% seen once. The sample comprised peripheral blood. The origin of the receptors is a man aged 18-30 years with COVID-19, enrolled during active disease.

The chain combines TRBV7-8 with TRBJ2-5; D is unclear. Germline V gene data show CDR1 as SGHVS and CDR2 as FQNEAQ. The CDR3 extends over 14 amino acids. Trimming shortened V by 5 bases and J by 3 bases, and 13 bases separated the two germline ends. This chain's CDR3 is CASSRRTDKETQYF. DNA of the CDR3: TGTGCCAGCAGCCGAAGAACAGATAAAGAGACCCAGTACTTC.

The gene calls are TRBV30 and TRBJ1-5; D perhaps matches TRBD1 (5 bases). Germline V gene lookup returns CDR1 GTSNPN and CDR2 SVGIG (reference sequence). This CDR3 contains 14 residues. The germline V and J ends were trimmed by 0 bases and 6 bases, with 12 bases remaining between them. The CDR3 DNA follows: TGTGCCTGGAGTGTAAGCCAAGGGGCTCAGCCCCAGCATTTT. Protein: CAWSVSQGAQPQHF.

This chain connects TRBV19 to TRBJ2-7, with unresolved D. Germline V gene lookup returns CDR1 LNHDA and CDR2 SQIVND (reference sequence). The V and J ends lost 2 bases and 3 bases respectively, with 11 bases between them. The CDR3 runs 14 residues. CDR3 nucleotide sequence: TGTGCCAGTAGTATAACGCTGTCGCGCTACGAGCAGTACTTC. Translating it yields CASSITLSRYEQYF. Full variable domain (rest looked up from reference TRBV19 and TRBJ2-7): DGGITQSPKYLFRKEGQNVTLSCEQNLNHDAMYWYRQDPGQGLRLIYYSQIVNDFQKGDIAEGYSVSREKKESFPLTVTSAQKNPTAFYLCASSITLSRYEQYFGPGTRLTVT.

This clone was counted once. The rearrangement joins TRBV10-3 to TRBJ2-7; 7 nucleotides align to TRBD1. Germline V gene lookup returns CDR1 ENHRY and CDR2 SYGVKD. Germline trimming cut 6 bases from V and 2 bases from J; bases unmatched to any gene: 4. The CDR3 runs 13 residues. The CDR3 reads CAISRDSTYEQYF. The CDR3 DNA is TGTGCCATCAGCCGGGACAGTACCTACGAGCAGTACTTC.

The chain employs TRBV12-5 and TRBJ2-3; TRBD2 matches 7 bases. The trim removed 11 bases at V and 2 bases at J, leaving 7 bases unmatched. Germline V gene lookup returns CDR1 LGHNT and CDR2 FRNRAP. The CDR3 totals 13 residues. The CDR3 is CASGLSPTDTQYF. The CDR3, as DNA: TGTGCTTCGGGACTATCCCCCACAGATACGCAGTATTTT.

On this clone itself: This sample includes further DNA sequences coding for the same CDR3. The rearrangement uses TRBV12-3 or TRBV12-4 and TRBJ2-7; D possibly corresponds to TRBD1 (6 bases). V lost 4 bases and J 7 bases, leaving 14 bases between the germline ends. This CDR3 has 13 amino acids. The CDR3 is CASSSQGFYEQYF. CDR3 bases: TGTGCCAGCAGTTCGCAGGGGTTTTATGAGCAGTACTTC.

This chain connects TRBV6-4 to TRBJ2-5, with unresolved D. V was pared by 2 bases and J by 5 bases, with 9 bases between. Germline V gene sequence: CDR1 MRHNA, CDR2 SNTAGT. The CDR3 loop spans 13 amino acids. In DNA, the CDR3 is TGTGCCAGCAGTGACGAGGCTGGGGAGACCCAGTACTTC. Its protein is CASSDEAGETQYF.

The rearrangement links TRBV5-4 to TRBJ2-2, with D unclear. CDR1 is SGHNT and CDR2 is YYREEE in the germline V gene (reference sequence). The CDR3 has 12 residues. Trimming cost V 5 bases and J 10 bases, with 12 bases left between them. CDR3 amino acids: CASRNSGEELFF. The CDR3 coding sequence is TGTGCCAGCAGGAACTCTGGAGAGGAGCTGTTTTTT.